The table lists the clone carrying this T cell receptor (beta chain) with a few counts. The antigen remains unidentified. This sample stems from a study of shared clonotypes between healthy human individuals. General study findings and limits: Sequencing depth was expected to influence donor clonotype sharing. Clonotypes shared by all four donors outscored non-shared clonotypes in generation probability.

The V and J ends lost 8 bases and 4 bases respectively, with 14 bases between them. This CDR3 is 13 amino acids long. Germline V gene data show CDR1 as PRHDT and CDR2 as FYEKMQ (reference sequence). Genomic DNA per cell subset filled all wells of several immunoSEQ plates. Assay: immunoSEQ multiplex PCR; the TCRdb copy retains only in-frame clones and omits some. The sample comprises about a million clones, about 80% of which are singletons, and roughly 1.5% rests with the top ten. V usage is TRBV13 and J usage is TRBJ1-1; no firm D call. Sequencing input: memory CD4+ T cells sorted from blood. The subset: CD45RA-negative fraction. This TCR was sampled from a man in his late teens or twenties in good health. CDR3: CASYQIKGTEAFF. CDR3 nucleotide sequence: TGTGCCAGCTATCAAATCAAGGGCACTGAAGCTTTCTTT.